Listed here are 14 T cell receptor beta chains from one sample, sequenced in a study of OX40 agonist ivuxolimab in advanced cancers. Sequencing used immunoSEQ multiplex PCR; TCRdb keeps in-frame clones, though not all of them. The repertoire holds tens of thousands of clones, with around 84% as singletons. Sequencing was performed on CD4+ or CD8+ T cells sorted from blood, taken in a trial of the OX40 agonist ivuxolimab. Every receptor here comes from an adult with an advanced solid tumor such as melanoma, head and neck, liver or kidney cancer.

The CDR3 region is CAISDPGGSYEQYF. CDR3 sequence (DNA): TGTGCCATCAGTGATCCGGGGGGATCCTACGAGCAGTACTTC. The V call is TRBV10-3, the J call TRBJ2-5; TRBD2 aligns across 7 bases. The J call may be faulty, since TRBJ2-7 better matches the DNA end. The length of the CDR3 is 14 residues. Germline V gives CDR1 ENHRY, CDR2 SYGVKD.

The CDR3 reads CASSLYPSGRAGGSYEQYF. DNA of the CDR3: TGCGCCAGCAGCTTGTACCCTAGCGGGAGGGCCGGGGGCTCCTACGAGCAGTACTTC. The J gene is TRBJ2-7, the V gene TRBV5-1, with TRBD2 matching 12 bases. The germline V gene encodes CDR1 SGHRS and CDR2 YFSETQ. V gave up 1 base and J gave up 0 bases; unmatched junction bases: 11. The CDR3 runs to 19 residues.

V usage is TRBV6-5 and J usage is TRBJ1-2; D is unclear. Germline V gene lookup returns CDR1 MNHEY and CDR2 SVGAGI. The V end lost 6 bases, the J end lost 10 bases, and 21 bases lay between the germline ends. The CDR3 runs to 14 residues. The CDR3 loop is CASSNRNQRSDYTF. DNA for the CDR3: TGTGCCAGCAGCAACAGAAACCAGAGAAGCGACTACACCTTC.

The chain couples TRBV6-5 to TRBJ1-2; 7 bases agree with TRBD1. J lost 8 bases, V lost 6 bases, and 9 bases had no gene match. The CDR3 is made up of 13 amino acids. The germline CDR1 and CDR2 sequences are MNHEY and SVGAGI. DNA of the CDR3: TGTGCCAGCAGCTCGACAGGGTCAGCCGGCTACACCTTC. Protein sequence: CASSSTGSAGYTF.

This rearrangement joins TRBV7-9 to TRBJ2-6; unclear D gene. CDR3 length equals 15 residues. The V end lost 1 base, the J end lost 1 base, and 5 bases lay between the germline ends. The germline CDR1 and CDR2 sequences are SEHNR and FQNEAQ (reference sequence). CDR3 sequence reads: CASSLVGSGANVLTF. The CDR3 nucleotides read TGTGCCAGCAGCTTAGTTGGGTCTGGGGCCAACGTCCTGACTTTC.

This clone was seen a single time. V is TRBV5-6 and J is TRBJ1-3; TRBD1 might be the D (6 bases). The germline gives CDR1 SGHDT, CDR2 YYEEEE. The CDR3 loop spans 15 amino acids. Trimming took off 1 base at V and 1 base at J, with 9 bases between the two ends. CDR3 DNA: TGTGCCAGCAGCTTGACAGGGTTTTCTGGAAACACCATATATTTT. Amino acids: CASSLTGFSGNTIYF.

The rearrangement uses TRBV27 and TRBJ1-4; possible D gene TRBD1, 5 bases. Per germline, CDR1 MNHEY and CDR2 SMNVEV (reference sequence). This CDR3 has 15 amino acids. Trimming removed 2 bases from V and 3 bases from J, with 10 bases in between. CDR3 region: CASSLAGGSNEKLFF. As DNA, the CDR3 is TGTGCCAGCAGTTTAGCGGGGGGATCTAATGAAAAACTGTTTTTT.

This sequence joins TRBV19 and TRBJ2-5; D call uncertain. Germline V CDR1 and CDR2: LNHDA, SQIVND (reference sequence). The ends were cut back, 2 bases at V and 0 bases at J, with 13 bases in the middle. The CDR3 is 16 amino acids. CDR3 DNA: TGTGCCAGTAGTATAAGCCAGTTAACGTACCAAGAGACCCAGTACTTC. Protein sequence: CASSISQLTYQETQYF. Supplemented by reference TRBV19 and TRBJ2-5, the full variable domain reads DGGITQSPKYLFRKEGQNVTLSCEQNLNHDAMYWYRQDPGQGLRLIYYSQIVNDFQKGDIAEGYSVSREKKESFPLTVTSAQKNPTAFYLCASSISQLTYQETQYFGPGTRLLVL.

J is TRBJ1-5 and V is TRBV19; no reliable D call. This CDR3 has 18 residues. Germline values: CDR1 LNHDA, CDR2 SQIVND (reference sequence). V shed 0 bases and J shed 6 bases, with 21 bases lying between them. CDR3 DNA sequence: TGTGCCAGTAGTATAGATCGAATAAACAGATCCCCTAGTCAGCCCCAGCATTTT. This translates into CASSIDRINRSPSQPQHF.

The V and J genes are TRBV18 and TRBJ1-1; D not resolved. The CDR3 has 13 amino acids. V shed 6 bases and J shed 1 base, with 9 bases lying between them. In germline, CDR1 is KGHSH, CDR2 LQKENI. The DNA of the CDR3 is TGTGCCAGCTCCCTGGGAACGAACACTGAAGCTTTCTTT. It yields the protein CASSLGTNTEAFF.

This sequence joins TRBV6-5 and TRBJ1-6; D is perhaps TRBD1 (5 bases). Trimming shortened V by 8 bases and J by 5 bases, and 10 bases separated the two germline ends. This CDR3 region has 13 residues. Looked up from germline, CDR1 is MNHEY and CDR2 is SVGAGI. CDR3 sequence reads: CASGGDNNSPLHF. For the CDR3, the DNA is TGTGCCAGCGGGGGGGATAATAATTCACCCCTCCACTTT.

This chain links TRBV6-6 with TRBJ1-1, with 7 bases that match TRBD1. The V and J ends lost 6 bases and 0 bases, in that order; junction bases with no gene match: 10. This CDR3 contains 16 residues. Germline assignment: CDR1 MNHNY and CDR2 SVGAGI (reference sequence). DNA of the CDR3: TGTGCCAGCAGGACCCGACAGGGCCCCATGAACACTGAAGCTTTCTTT. Its translation is CASRTRQGPMNTEAFF.

This chain joins TRBV4-3 and TRBJ2-2; TRBD1 might be the D (5 bases). V gave up 5 bases and J gave up 4 bases, with 14 bases separating them. Germline V lookup: CDR1 LGHNA, CDR2 YSLEER. CDR3 length equals 15 residues. For the CDR3, the DNA is TGCGCCAGCAGCGCGGCAGGGTTGCGCACCGGGGAGCTGTTTTTT. Its translation: CASSAAGLRTGELFF.

The V call is TRBV2, the J call TRBJ2-7, with 12 nucleotides matching TRBD1. This CDR3 is 15 amino acids long. V was pared by 4 bases and J by 4 bases, with 5 bases of the junction left unmatched. Germline V gene data show CDR1 as SNHLY and CDR2 as FYNNEI. This CDR3 reads CASSGDRGLWYEQYF. CDR3 DNA sequence: TGTGCCAGCAGTGGGGACAGGGGGCTGTGGTACGAGCAGTACTTC.